This is a list of T cell receptor beta chains from one sample in a study of T cell responses to AZD1222 COVID-19 vaccine. TCRdb's table, derived via immunoSEQ multiplex PCR, lists solely in-frame clones and lacks some. This table holds 180,000 or so clones, approximately 95% found once. The sample in question was peripheral blood, obtained 28 days after the second AZD1222 dose. The source of these receptors is an adult who received the AZD1222 COVID-19 vaccine. CDR3s include the opening cysteine and the closing phenylalanine or tryptophan. The order of the fields is J gene, D gene, V gene, clone size, CDR3 protein, CDR3 DNA. D genes are given only for firm matches. Expanded clones are given a class, and other clones once, few, many or no size at all.

J gene: TRBJ2-5
D gene: TRBD1
V gene: TRBV4-1
clone size: .
CDR3 protein: CASSPFGTGGRETQYF
CDR3 DNA: TGCGCCAGCAGCCCGTTCGGGACAGGGGGCCGGGAGACCCAGTACTTC

J gene: TRBJ2-2
D gene: .
V gene: TRBV5-1
clone size: few
CDR3 protein: CASSLGREPGTGELFF
CDR3 DNA: TGCGCCAGCAGCTTGGGGAGGGAACCCGGTACCGGGGAGCTGTTTTTT

J gene: TRBJ2-5
D gene: .
V gene: TRBV15
clone size: .
CDR3 protein: CATSRDHETQYF
CDR3 DNA: TGTGCCACCAGCAGAGATCACGAGACCCAGTACTTC

J gene: TRBJ2-1
D gene: .
V gene: TRBV14
clone size: .
CDR3 protein: CASSQAGAHNEQFF
CDR3 DNA: TGTGCCAGCAGCCAAGCTGGGGCCCACAATGAGCAGTTCTTC

J gene: TRBJ1-3
D gene: .
V gene: TRBV6-5
clone size: .
CDR3 protein: CASRRASFSGNTIYF
CDR3 DNA: TGTGCCAGCAGGAGGGCTTCCTTCTCTGGAAACACCATATATTTT

J gene: TRBJ1-2
D gene: TRBD1
V gene: TRBV10-3
clone size: .
CDR3 protein: CAIRRQGGDYGYTF
CDR3 DNA: TGTGCCATCAGAAGACAGGGAGGAGACTATGGCTACACCTTC

J gene: TRBJ2-2
D gene: .
V gene: TRBV11-2
clone size: .
CDR3 protein: CASGASNTGELFF
CDR3 DNA: TGTGCCAGCGGAGCATCGAACACCGGGGAGCTGTTTTTT

J gene: TRBJ2-2
D gene: TRBD2
V gene: TRBV6-4
clone size: .
CDR3 protein: CASGLAANTGELFF
CDR3 DNA: TGTGCCAGCGGCCTAGCGGCGAACACCGGGGAGCTGTTTTTT

J gene: TRBJ1-6
D gene: TRBD1
V gene: TRBV28
clone size: .
CDR3 protein: CASSSGTGPWALHF
CDR3 DNA: TGTGCCAGCAGCTCCGGGACAGGCCCTTGGGCCCTCCACTTT

J gene: TRBJ1-4
D gene: .
V gene: TRBV7-9
clone size: .
CDR3 protein: CASRLGTSNEKLFF
CDR3 DNA: TGTGCCAGCAGACTAGGGACATCGAATGAAAAACTGTTTTTT

J gene: TRBJ1-4
D gene: TRBD1
V gene: TRBV7-8
clone size: .
CDR3 protein: CASSSGLGQGNEKLFF
CDR3 DNA: TGTGCCAGCAGCTCGGGCTTGGGACAGGGCAATGAAAAACTGTTTTTT

J gene: TRBJ1-5
D gene: .
V gene: TRBV10-3
clone size: .
CDR3 protein: CAISESLITLGNQPQHF
CDR3 DNA: TGTGCCATCAGTGAGTCGTTGATTACCCTCGGCAATCAGCCCCAGCATTTT

J gene: TRBJ1-1
D gene: .
V gene: TRBV5-4
clone size: .
CDR3 protein: CASSSGGIRGNTEAFF
CDR3 DNA: TGTGCCAGCAGCTCGGGCGGGATTAGGGGGAACACTGAAGCTTTCTTT

J gene: TRBJ1-1
D gene: TRBD1
V gene: TRBV3-1/TRBV3-2
clone size: .
CDR3 protein: CASSQRQGPEAFF
CDR3 DNA: TGTGCCAGCAGCCAAAGACAGGGACCTGAAGCTTTCTTT

J gene: TRBJ1-2
D gene: .
V gene: TRBV7-2
clone size: .
CDR3 protein: CASSLWRSGYGYTF
CDR3 DNA: TGTGCCAGCAGCTTATGGAGGTCGGGCTATGGCTACACCTTC

J gene: TRBJ2-3
D gene: .
V gene: TRBV4-1
clone size: .
CDR3 protein: CASSPPATGDTQYF
CDR3 DNA: TGCGCCAGCAGCCCCCCGGCGACGGGAGATACGCAGTATTTT

J gene: TRBJ1-2
D gene: TRBD1
V gene: TRBV6-5
clone size: .
CDR3 protein: CASNTGGPEPGYTF
CDR3 DNA: TGTGCCAGCAATACAGGGGGTCCGGAGCCCGGCTACACCTTC

J gene: TRBJ1-4
D gene: TRBD1
V gene: TRBV7-9
clone size: .
CDR3 protein: CASSGQADEKLFF
CDR3 DNA: TGTGCCAGCAGCGGACAGGCGGACGAAAAACTGTTTTTT

J gene: TRBJ2-7
D gene: .
V gene: TRBV5-4
clone size: .
CDR3 protein: CASSPLAGEYEQYF
CDR3 DNA: TGTGCCAGCAGCCCCCTGGCAGGGGAGTACGAGCAGTACTTC

J gene: TRBJ1-5
D gene: .
V gene: TRBV7-2
clone size: .
CDR3 protein: CASSLGGVNNQPQHF
CDR3 DNA: TGTGCCAGCAGCTTAGGGGGAGTCAATAATCAGCCCCAGCATTTT

J gene: TRBJ2-5
D gene: .
V gene: TRBV7-2
clone size: .
CDR3 protein: CASSLGGQETQYF
CDR3 DNA: TGTGCCAGCAGCTTGGGGGGGCAGGAGACCCAGTACTTC

J gene: TRBJ1-2
D gene: .
V gene: TRBV5-1
clone size: .
CDR3 protein: CASSLADPDYGYTF
CDR3 DNA: TGCGCCAGCAGCTTGGCAGACCCCGACTATGGCTACACCTTC

J gene: TRBJ1-5
D gene: TRBD1
V gene: TRBV18
clone size: .
CDR3 protein: CASSGTDSNQPQHF
CDR3 DNA: TGTGCCAGCTCTGGGACAGATAGCAATCAGCCCCAGCATTTT

J gene: TRBJ1-3
D gene: .
V gene: TRBV27
clone size: few
CDR3 protein: CASSLSIGNTIYF
CDR3 DNA: TGTGCCAGCAGTTTATCCATTGGAAACACCATATATTTT

J gene: TRBJ2-3
D gene: .
V gene: TRBV15
clone size: .
CDR3 protein: CASSDGDTDTQYF
CDR3 DNA: TGTGCCTCCTCCGATGGGGACACAGATACGCAGTATTTT

J gene: TRBJ1-1
D gene: .
V gene: TRBV10-2
clone size: .
CDR3 protein: CASSVEAEAFF
CDR3 DNA: TGCGCCAGCAGTGTCGAGGCTGAAGCTTTCTTT

J gene: TRBJ1-1
D gene: .
V gene: TRBV19
clone size: .
CDR3 protein: CASSPRLSGLNTEAFF
CDR3 DNA: TGTGCCAGTAGTCCCCGGTTGAGCGGATTGAACACTGAAGCTTTCTTT

J gene: TRBJ1-1
D gene: TRBD1
V gene: TRBV27
clone size: .
CDR3 protein: CASSLSGQGARAFF
CDR3 DNA: TGTGCCAGCAGTCTCTCGGGACAGGGGGCTCGGGCTTTCTTT

J gene: TRBJ1-4
D gene: .
V gene: TRBV20-1
clone size: .
CDR3 protein: CSASLGGVGEKLFF
CDR3 DNA: TGCAGTGCTAGTCTGGGGGGGGTGGGTGAAAAACTGTTTTTT

J gene: TRBJ1-4
D gene: .
V gene: TRBV3-1/TRBV3-2
clone size: once
CDR3 protein: CARRASNEKLFF
CDR3 DNA: TGTGCCCGTCGGGCCTCTAATGAAAAACTGTTTTTT

J gene: TRBJ1-1
D gene: .
V gene: TRBV4-3
clone size: .
CDR3 protein: CASSQAWEAEAFF
CDR3 DNA: TGCGCCAGCAGCCAAGCTTGGGAAGCTGAAGCTTTCTTT

J gene: TRBJ2-3
D gene: .
V gene: TRBV5-1
clone size: .
CDR3 protein: CASSLSAGTSTDTQYF
CDR3 DNA: TGCGCCAGCAGCTTGAGCGCAGGGACTAGCACAGATACGCAGTATTTT

J gene: TRBJ1-6
D gene: .
V gene: TRBV2
clone size: .
CDR3 protein: CARNPESGDSPLHF
CDR3 DNA: TGTGCCAGGAACCCCGAATCCGGGGATTCACCCCTCCACTTT

J gene: TRBJ2-5
D gene: .
V gene: TRBV2
clone size: .
CDR3 protein: CARQGRQETQYF
CDR3 DNA: TGTGCCAGACAAGGAAGGCAAGAGACCCAGTACTTC

J gene: TRBJ1-6
D gene: TRBD1
V gene: TRBV4-2
clone size: once
CDR3 protein: CASSQDIGQGGKRGYNSPLHF
CDR3 DNA: TGTGCCAGCAGCCAAGATATTGGGCAGGGGGGAAAACGGGGCTATAATTCACCCCTCCACTTT

J gene: TRBJ2-1
D gene: TRBD2
V gene: TRBV10-3
clone size: .
CDR3 protein: CAISESGYGLADNEQFF
CDR3 DNA: TGTGCCATCAGTGAGTCGGGATACGGACTAGCGGACAATGAGCAGTTCTTC

J gene: TRBJ1-5
D gene: .
V gene: TRBV4-1
clone size: .
CDR3 protein: CASSQDGEGVYSNQPQHF
CDR3 DNA: TGCGCCAGCAGCCAAGATGGTGAGGGCGTTTATAGCAATCAGCCCCAGCATTTT

J gene: TRBJ2-2
D gene: .
V gene: TRBV19
clone size: .
CDR3 protein: CASSSRGGESGELFF
CDR3 DNA: TGTGCCAGTAGTTCGAGGGGGGGCGAGTCCGGGGAGCTGTTTTTT

J gene: TRBJ2-2
D gene: .
V gene: TRBV5-1
clone size: .
CDR3 protein: CASNPQGNTGELFF
CDR3 DNA: TGCGCCAGCAATCCCCAGGGGAACACCGGGGAGCTGTTTTTT

J gene: TRBJ1-3
D gene: .
V gene: TRBV6-5
clone size: .
CDR3 protein: CASSYGGSGNTIYF
CDR3 DNA: TGTGCCAGCAGTTATGGTGGCTCTGGAAACACCATATATTTT

J gene: TRBJ1-6
D gene: .
V gene: TRBV30
clone size: .
CDR3 protein: CAWKMGVGNSPLHF
CDR3 DNA: TGTGCCTGGAAGATGGGGGTTGGGAATTCACCCCTCCACTTT

J gene: TRBJ1-1
D gene: .
V gene: TRBV5-5
clone size: .
CDR3 protein: CASSLTHREGTEAFF
CDR3 DNA: TGTGCCAGCAGCCTCACCCACAGGGAGGGGACTGAAGCTTTCTTT

J gene: TRBJ1-6
D gene: .
V gene: TRBV7-2
clone size: .
CDR3 protein: CASSRDSSNNSPLHF
CDR3 DNA: TGTGCCAGCAGCCGCGACAGCTCTAATAATTCACCCCTCCACTTT

J gene: TRBJ1-4
D gene: .
V gene: TRBV7-2
clone size: .
CDR3 protein: CASSLAGAGEKLFF
CDR3 DNA: TGTGCCAGCAGCTTAGCCGGGGCGGGTGAAAAACTGTTTTTT

J gene: TRBJ2-2
D gene: TRBD1
V gene: TRBV19
clone size: .
CDR3 protein: CASGRDRGTGELFF
CDR3 DNA: TGTGCCAGTGGGAGAGACAGGGGGACCGGGGAGCTGTTTTTT

J gene: TRBJ2-7
D gene: .
V gene: TRBV5-4
clone size: .
CDR3 protein: CASSLLQGGNEQYF
CDR3 DNA: TGTGCCAGCAGCTTGTTGCAGGGGGGCAACGAGCAGTACTTC

J gene: TRBJ2-1
D gene: .
V gene: TRBV11-2
clone size: .
CDR3 protein: CASSFGVGAYNEQFF
CDR3 DNA: TGTGCCAGCAGCTTCGGGGTGGGGGCCTACAATGAGCAGTTCTTC

J gene: TRBJ1-1
D gene: .
V gene: TRBV5-1
clone size: .
CDR3 protein: CASSLDPTEAFF
CDR3 DNA: TGCGCCAGCAGCTTGGACCCCACTGAAGCTTTCTTT

J gene: TRBJ1-1
D gene: .
V gene: TRBV6-6
clone size: .
CDR3 protein: CASRLGRTEAFF
CDR3 DNA: TGTGCCAGCAGACTCGGACGAACTGAAGCTTTCTTT

J gene: TRBJ1-1
D gene: .
V gene: TRBV5-6
clone size: .
CDR3 protein: CASSFTSGGDTEAFF
CDR3 DNA: TGTGCCAGCAGCTTCACGTCCGGGGGTGACACTGAAGCTTTCTTT

J gene: TRBJ1-1
D gene: .
V gene: TRBV5-6
clone size: .
CDR3 protein: CASSFRDTRWTEAFF
CDR3 DNA: TGTGCCAGCAGCTTCAGGGACACTCGCTGGACTGAAGCTTTCTTT

J gene: TRBJ1-1
D gene: .
V gene: TRBV7-9
clone size: .
CDR3 protein: CASSLGGMNTEAFF
CDR3 DNA: TGTGCCAGCAGCTTAGGTGGAATGAACACTGAAGCTTTCTTT

J gene: TRBJ2-7
D gene: TRBD1
V gene: TRBV27
clone size: .
CDR3 protein: CASSSPGQGFYEQYF
CDR3 DNA: TGTGCCAGCAGTTCACCGGGACAGGGGTTCTACGAGCAGTACTTC

J gene: TRBJ1-3
D gene: .
V gene: TRBV9
clone size: few
CDR3 protein: CASSPRQGYGNTIYF
CDR3 DNA: TGTGCCAGCAGCCCCCGCCAGGGCTACGGAAACACCATATATTTT

J gene: TRBJ1-5
D gene: .
V gene: TRBV6-2/TRBV6-3
clone size: .
CDR3 protein: CASSYLLPNQPQHF
CDR3 DNA: TGTGCCAGCAGTTATTTACTACCCAATCAGCCCCAGCATTTT